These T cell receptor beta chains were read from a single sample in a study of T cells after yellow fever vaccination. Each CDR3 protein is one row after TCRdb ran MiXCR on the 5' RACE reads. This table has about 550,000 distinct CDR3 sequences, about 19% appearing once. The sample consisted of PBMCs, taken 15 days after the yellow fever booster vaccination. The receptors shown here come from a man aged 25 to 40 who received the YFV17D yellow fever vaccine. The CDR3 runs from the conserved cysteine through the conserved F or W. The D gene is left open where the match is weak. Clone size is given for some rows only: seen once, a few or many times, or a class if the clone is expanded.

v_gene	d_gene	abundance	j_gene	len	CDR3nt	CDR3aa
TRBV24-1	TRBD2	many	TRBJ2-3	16	TGTGCCACCAGCAGCTCACTAGCGGGAGTGCCAGATACGCAGTATTTT	CATSSSLAGVPDTQYF
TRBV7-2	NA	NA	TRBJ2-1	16	TGTGCCAGCAGCGGCAGGGGCTACAGCTCCTACAATGAGCAGTTCTTC	CASSGRGYSSYNEQFF
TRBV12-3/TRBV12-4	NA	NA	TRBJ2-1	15	TGTGCCAGCAGTTCGTGGGGGGACTCCCACAATGAGCAGTTCTTC	CASSSWGDSHNEQFF
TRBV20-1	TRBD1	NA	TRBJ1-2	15	TGCAGTGCAACCAATAGGGACAGATCGCACTATGGCTACACCTTC	CSATNRDRSHYGYTF
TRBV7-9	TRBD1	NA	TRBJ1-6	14	TGTGCCAGCAGCTCGACAGGGGGGAATTCACCCCTCCACTTT	CASSSTGGNSPLHF
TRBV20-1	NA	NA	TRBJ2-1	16	TGCAGTGCTAGCCCGCGACCGCAGAGCTCCTACAATGAGCAGTTCTTC	CSASPRPQSSYNEQFF
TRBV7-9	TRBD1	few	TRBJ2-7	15	TGTGCCAGCAGCTTAGGCCAGGGGGTCGGATACGAGCAGTACTTC	CASSLGQGVGYEQYF
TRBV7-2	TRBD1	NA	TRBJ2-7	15	TGTGCCAGCAGCTTTGGGGACAGGGGGCCCTACGAGCAGTACTTC	CASSFGDRGPYEQYF
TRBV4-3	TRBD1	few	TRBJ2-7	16	TGCGCCAGCAGCCAAGGCACAGGGGGTCGAGTCTACGAGCAGTACTTC	CASSQGTGGRVYEQYF
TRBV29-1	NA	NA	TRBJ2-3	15	TGCAGCGTTGAGGGCAGGGGGGGCCCCACAGATACGCAGTATTTT	CSVEGRGGPTDTQYF
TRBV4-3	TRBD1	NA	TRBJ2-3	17	TGCGCCAGCAGCCCCAACGTCGGGCGGGGACAGGCAGATACGCAGTATTTT	CASSPNVGRGQADTQYF
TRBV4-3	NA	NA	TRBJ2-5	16	TGCGCCAGCAGCCAAGGGGTGGCTATACCCCAAGAGACCCAGTACTTC	CASSQGVAIPQETQYF
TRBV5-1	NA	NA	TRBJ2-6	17	TGCGCCAGCAGCTTGCCCGGGACGGACTCTGGGGCCAACGTCCTGACTTTC	CASSLPGTDSGANVLTF
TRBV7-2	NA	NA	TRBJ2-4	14	TGTGCCAGCAGCCAGGATGGGAACAAAAACATTCAGTACTTC	CASSQDGNKNIQYF
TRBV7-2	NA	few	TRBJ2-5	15	TGTGCCAGCTCCCCGCGGGTAGGGTTCGGGGAGACCCAGTACTTC	CASSPRVGFGETQYF
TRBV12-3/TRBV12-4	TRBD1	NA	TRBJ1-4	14	TGTGCCAGCAGACGGACAGGGGAGACGGAAAAACTGTTTTTT	CASRRTGETEKLFF
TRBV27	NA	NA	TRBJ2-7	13	TGTGCCAGCAGTTTAAACAGCCCTACAGGGCAGTACTTC	CASSLNSPTGQYF
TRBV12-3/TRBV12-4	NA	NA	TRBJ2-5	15	TGTGCCAGCAGTTCAATGGGGGGGCTGCAGGAGACCCAGTACTTC	CASSSMGGLQETQYF
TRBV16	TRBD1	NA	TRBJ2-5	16	TGTGCCAGCAACCGACTCCAAGACAGGGGAGAAGAGACCCAGTACTTC	CASNRLQDRGEETQYF
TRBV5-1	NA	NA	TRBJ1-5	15	TGCGCCAGCAGCCCCGGGCGGAATAGCAATCAGCCCCAGCATTTT	CASSPGRNSNQPQHF
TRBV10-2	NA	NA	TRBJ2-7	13	TGCGCCAGCAGGGGACGGGAATTCTACGAGCAGTACTTC	CASRGREFYEQYF
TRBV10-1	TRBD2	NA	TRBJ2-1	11	TGCGCCAGCGGCTTAGCGGGAGCCCTGTTCTTC	CASGLAGALFF
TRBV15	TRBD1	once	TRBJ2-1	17	TGTGCCACCAGCAGAGATTGGGGACAGGGGGATTACAATGAGCAGTTCTTC	CATSRDWGQGDYNEQFF
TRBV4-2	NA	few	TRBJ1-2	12	TGTGCCAGCAGCCAGGGGAACTATGGCTACACCTTC	CASSQGNYGYTF
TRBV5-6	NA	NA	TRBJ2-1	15	TGTGCCAGCAGTCTATCTTTGGGAAGGGACAATGAGCAGTTCTTC	CASSLSLGRDNEQFF
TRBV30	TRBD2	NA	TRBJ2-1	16	TGTGCCTGGAGAGGAGGTGGCGGGAGTCGAAACAATGAGCAGTTCTTC	CAWRGGGGSRNNEQFF
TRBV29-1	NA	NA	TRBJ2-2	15	TGCAGCGTTGAAGATAGCTGGGATAGAGGCGGGGAGCTGTTTTTT	CSVEDSWDRGGELFF
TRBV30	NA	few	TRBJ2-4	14	TGTGCCCATGGAGTTCAGGGGGAGGGCTACATTCAGTACTTC	CAHGVQGEGYIQYF
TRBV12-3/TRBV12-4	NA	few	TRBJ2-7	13	TGTGCCAGCAGTTTCCTACAGTCCTACGAGCAGTACTTC	CASSFLQSYEQYF